The clone carrying this T cell receptor (beta chain) is a singleton in its sample. The sample originates from a study of blood T cell repertoires in COVID-19. The wider study: Specimens from acute and convalescent COVID-19 originated in the United States, Italy and Spain.

With 4 bases clipped from V and 6 bases from J, the junction kept 9 bases outside the gene matches. The CDR3 contains 15 residues. Germline-derived CDR1 and CDR2 are SQVTM and ANQGSEA. The assay was immunoSEQ multiplex PCR, and TCRdb's table has in-frame clones only and misses some. The repertoire holds 70,000 to 80,000 clones, with 80% as singletons. The chain is built from TRBV29-1 and TRBJ2-1; 10 bases align to TRBD2. The clonotype originates from a human donor in a cohort sampled during active COVID-19. The sample comprised peripheral blood. The CDR3 coding sequence is TGCAGCGTTGCCGACATACTAGCGGGATTCAATGAGCAGTTCTTC. It specifies CSVADILAGFNEQFF.